Sequencing of this T cell receptor (beta chain) was carried out in a study of response to subunit inactivated influenza vaccine. TCRdb ran MiXCR on the RT-PCR reads and lists one entry per CDR3 protein. The top ten clones hold around 13% of a sample with hundreds of thousands of distinct CDR3 sequences, less than 10% of them seen once. In its sample, this clonotype was seen a few times. The V gene lost 6 bases and the J gene lost 4 bases, with 14 bases spanning the gap. This CDR3 is 14 amino acids long. Germline V gene sequence: CDR1 SGHDT, CDR2 YYEEEE. The sequences come from PBMCs from blood, collected less than 30 months after vaccination. This TCR was recovered from a man aged 50 to 75 who received an inactivated influenza vaccine. The rearrangement links TRBV5-6 to TRBJ2-1; tentatively, D is TRBD2 (6 bases). For the CDR3, the DNA is TGTGCCAGCACCCCCGTCGGGAGTTACAATGAGCAGTTCTTC. It yields the protein CASTPVGSYNEQFF.